This is a list of T cell receptor beta chains from one sample in a study of control samples from healthy donors and cancer patients. Produced via immunoSEQ multiplex PCR; TCRdb's table is partial and in-frame only. The sample has more than 25,000 clones, 91% seen once. Sequenced input: PBMCs. The receptors originated from a man over 45 with lung cancer. The CDR3 runs from the conserved cysteine through the conserved F or W. D genes are given only for firm matches. Size tells how often a clone was seen (once, few, many) or the class of an expanded clone, and some rows leave it out.

clone size: .; V gene: TRBV7-9; D gene: .; J gene: TRBJ2-2; CDR3 protein: CASSLTAGRSGELFF; CDR3 DNA: TGTGCCAGCAGCTTGACCGCGGGTAGAAGCGGGGAGCTGTTTTTT
clone size: .; V gene: TRBV3-1/TRBV3-2; D gene: TRBD1; J gene: TRBJ1-1; CDR3 protein: CASSQTPGQGSNEAFF; CDR3 DNA: TGTGCCAGCAGCCAAACCCCGGGACAGGGGAGTAATGAAGCTTTCTTT
clone size: .; V gene: TRBV5-4; D gene: .; J gene: TRBJ2-1; CDR3 protein: CASSLGGATYNEQFF; CDR3 DNA: TGTGCCAGCAGCTTGGGCGGGGCCACCTACAATGAGCAGTTCTTC
clone size: .; V gene: TRBV6-5; D gene: TRBD1; J gene: TRBJ2-2; CDR3 protein: CASSMGQGAGELFF; CDR3 DNA: TGTGCCAGCAGTATGGGACAGGGTGCCGGGGAGCTGTTTTTT
clone size: .; V gene: TRBV7-2; D gene: .; J gene: TRBJ1-2; CDR3 protein: CASSLAPWTNYGYTF; CDR3 DNA: TGTGCCAGCAGCTTAGCGCCTTGGACTAACTATGGCTACACCTTC
clone size: .; V gene: TRBV5-8; D gene: .; J gene: TRBJ1-1; CDR3 protein: CASSIDGTLGREAFF; CDR3 DNA: TGTGCCAGCAGCATAGACGGGACCCTTGGTCGGGAAGCTTTCTTT
clone size: .; V gene: TRBV5-6; D gene: .; J gene: TRBJ1-5; CDR3 protein: CASSLTQNQPQHF; CDR3 DNA: TGTGCCAGCAGCTTAACTCAGAATCAGCCCCAGCATTTT
clone size: .; V gene: TRBV3-1/TRBV3-2; D gene: .; J gene: TRBJ2-5; CDR3 protein: CASSLQGSEKTQYF; CDR3 DNA: TGTGCCAGCAGCCTTCAGGGGAGCGAGAAGACCCAGTACTTC
clone size: few; V gene: TRBV9; D gene: .; J gene: TRBJ2-3; CDR3 protein: CASSVFRSVADTQYF; CDR3 DNA: TGTGCCAGCAGCGTTTTTCGGTCAGTGGCAGATACGCAGTATTTT
clone size: .; V gene: TRBV19; D gene: .; J gene: TRBJ2-5; CDR3 protein: CASSIVQGPQETQYF; CDR3 DNA: TGTGCCAGTAGTATAGTGCAAGGGCCCCAAGAGACCCAGTACTTC
clone size: .; V gene: TRBV19; D gene: TRBD2; J gene: TRBJ2-7; CDR3 protein: CASRARRGAYEQYF; CDR3 DNA: TGTGCCAGTAGGGCGCGACGGGGGGCCTACGAGCAGTACTTC
clone size: .; V gene: TRBV14; D gene: .; J gene: TRBJ1-1; CDR3 protein: CASRPGLSLEAFF; CDR3 DNA: TGTGCCAGCAGGCCGGGACTTTCGCTTGAAGCTTTCTTT
clone size: .; V gene: TRBV7-9; D gene: .; J gene: TRBJ2-7; CDR3 protein: CASSPSGRTYEQYF; CDR3 DNA: TGTGCCAGCAGCCCATCGGGCAGAACCTACGAGCAGTACTTC
clone size: .; V gene: TRBV9; D gene: TRBD2; J gene: TRBJ2-5; CDR3 protein: CASSVSSGGRETQYF; CDR3 DNA: TGTGCCAGCAGCGTTTCTAGCGGGGGGCGGGAGACCCAGTACTTC
clone size: .; V gene: TRBV4-3; D gene: .; J gene: TRBJ2-7; CDR3 protein: CASSQPASGSYEQYF; CDR3 DNA: TGCGCCAGCAGCCAACCCGCCTCAGGCAGTTACGAGCAGTACTTC
clone size: few; V gene: TRBV5-6; D gene: .; J gene: TRBJ1-2; CDR3 protein: CASSLKPYRQINYGYTF; CDR3 DNA: TGTGCCAGCAGCTTGAAACCCTATCGACAGATTAACTATGGCTACACCTTC
clone size: .; V gene: TRBV5-1; D gene: TRBD1; J gene: TRBJ2-7; CDR3 protein: CASSLGDRVGYEQYF; CDR3 DNA: TGCGCCAGCAGCTTGGGGGACAGGGTAGGCTACGAGCAGTACTTC
clone size: .; V gene: TRBV27; D gene: TRBD1; J gene: TRBJ2-5; CDR3 protein: CASSSWTGGETQYF; CDR3 DNA: TGTGCCAGCAGTTCCTGGACAGGGGGGGAGACCCAGTACTTC
clone size: once; V gene: TRBV5-6; D gene: .; J gene: TRBJ2-7; CDR3 protein: CASSRDVTYEQYF; CDR3 DNA: TGTGCCAGCAGCCGAGATGTGACCTACGAGCAGTACTTC
clone size: .; V gene: TRBV23-1; D gene: .; J gene: TRBJ2-3; CDR3 protein: CASPRGDTQYF; CDR3 DNA: TGCGCCAGCCCTCGAGGGGATACGCAGTATTTT
clone size: once; V gene: TRBV5-4; D gene: .; J gene: TRBJ2-7; CDR3 protein: CASSRDLSPEQYF; CDR3 DNA: TGTGCCAGCAGCCGGGATCTCTCACCCGAGCAGTACTTC
clone size: .; V gene: TRBV19; D gene: .; J gene: TRBJ1-5; CDR3 protein: CASSMTHGQPQHF; CDR3 DNA: TGTGCCAGTAGTATGACACACGGACAGCCCCAGCATTTT
clone size: .; V gene: TRBV14; D gene: .; J gene: TRBJ2-4; CDR3 protein: CASSQDRDIQYF; CDR3 DNA: TGTGCCAGCAGTCAGGACCGAGACATTCAGTACTTC
clone size: .; V gene: TRBV10-3; D gene: .; J gene: TRBJ2-6; CDR3 protein: CAISELVGAGANVLTF; CDR3 DNA: TGTGCCATCAGTGAACTTGTAGGGGCTGGGGCCAACGTCCTGACTTTC
clone size: .; V gene: TRBV7-2; D gene: TRBD1; J gene: TRBJ1-3; CDR3 protein: CASSPGQALSGNTIYF; CDR3 DNA: TGTGCCAGCAGCCCCGGACAGGCTTTATCTGGAAACACCATATATTTT
clone size: .; V gene: TRBV5-1; D gene: .; J gene: TRBJ1-1; CDR3 protein: CASSLGRQVGGTEAFF; CDR3 DNA: TGCGCCAGCAGCTTGGGGCGACAGGTTGGGGGCACTGAAGCTTTCTTT
clone size: .; V gene: TRBV7-8; D gene: .; J gene: TRBJ1-3; CDR3 protein: CASSLVEAHSKTGNTIYF; CDR3 DNA: TGTGCCAGCAGCTTAGTAGAGGCTCATTCTAAGACCGGAAACACCATATATTTT
clone size: .; V gene: TRBV19; D gene: .; J gene: TRBJ1-4; CDR3 protein: CASSISASTNEKLFF; CDR3 DNA: TGTGCCAGTAGTATTTCGGCCTCAACTAATGAAAAACTGTTTTTT
clone size: few; V gene: TRBV18; D gene: .; J gene: TRBJ1-1; CDR3 protein: CASSNTRGGLGTEAFF; CDR3 DNA: TGTGCCAGCTCAAATACTCGTGGGGGGCTCGGCACTGAAGCTTTCTTT
clone size: .; V gene: TRBV19; D gene: .; J gene: TRBJ1-4; CDR3 protein: CASSNRDGNEKLFF; CDR3 DNA: TGTGCCAGTAGTAACCGGGACGGTAATGAAAAACTGTTTTTT
clone size: few; V gene: TRBV28; D gene: .; J gene: TRBJ1-4; CDR3 protein: CASSLLRGGDEKLFF; CDR3 DNA: TGTGCCAGCAGTTTATTGAGGGGAGGGGATGAAAAACTGTTTTTT
clone size: .; V gene: TRBV6-5; D gene: .; J gene: TRBJ2-1; CDR3 protein: CASTTGRREQFF; CDR3 DNA: TGTGCCAGCACTACAGGGAGGCGTGAGCAGTTCTTC
clone size: .; V gene: TRBV7-2; D gene: TRBD1; J gene: TRBJ2-5; CDR3 protein: CASSTGTGSLETQYF; CDR3 DNA: TGTGCCAGCAGCACCGGGACAGGGTCGTTGGAGACCCAGTACTTC
clone size: .; V gene: TRBV5-4; D gene: TRBD1; J gene: TRBJ1-1; CDR3 protein: CASSKDRALNTEAFF; CDR3 DNA: TGTGCCAGCAGCAAAGACAGGGCTCTGAACACTGAAGCTTTCTTT
clone size: .; V gene: TRBV4-3; D gene: .; J gene: TRBJ2-2; CDR3 protein: CASSQDGQGHGTGELFF; CDR3 DNA: TGCGCCAGCAGCCAAGATGGCCAGGGGCACGGCACCGGGGAGCTGTTTTTT
clone size: .; V gene: TRBV3-1/TRBV3-2; D gene: .; J gene: TRBJ2-1; CDR3 protein: CASTQGNLGNEQFF; CDR3 DNA: TGTGCCAGCACCCAGGGTAACCTCGGTAATGAGCAGTTCTTC
clone size: .; V gene: TRBV30; D gene: .; J gene: TRBJ2-7; CDR3 protein: CAWSGTTIEQYF; CDR3 DNA: TGTGCCTGGAGCGGGACGACTATCGAGCAGTACTTC
clone size: .; V gene: TRBV12-3/TRBV12-4; D gene: .; J gene: TRBJ1-5; CDR3 protein: CASRGQSNQPQHF; CDR3 DNA: TGTGCCAGCAGGGGGCAGAGCAATCAGCCCCAGCATTTT
clone size: .; V gene: TRBV4-3; D gene: .; J gene: TRBJ2-7; CDR3 protein: CASSQGLAYEQYF; CDR3 DNA: TGCGCCAGCAGCCAAGGCCTTGCCTACGAGCAGTACTTC
clone size: .; V gene: TRBV2; D gene: TRBD1; J gene: TRBJ2-3; CDR3 protein: CASTAQGAEPLDF; CDR3 DNA: TGTGCCAGCACTGCACAGGGGGCTGAGCCTCTCGATTTT
clone size: .; V gene: TRBV5-1; D gene: .; J gene: TRBJ1-1; CDR3 protein: CASKGGFTNTEAFF; CDR3 DNA: TGCGCCAGCAAAGGAGGCTTCACGAACACTGAAGCTTTCTTT